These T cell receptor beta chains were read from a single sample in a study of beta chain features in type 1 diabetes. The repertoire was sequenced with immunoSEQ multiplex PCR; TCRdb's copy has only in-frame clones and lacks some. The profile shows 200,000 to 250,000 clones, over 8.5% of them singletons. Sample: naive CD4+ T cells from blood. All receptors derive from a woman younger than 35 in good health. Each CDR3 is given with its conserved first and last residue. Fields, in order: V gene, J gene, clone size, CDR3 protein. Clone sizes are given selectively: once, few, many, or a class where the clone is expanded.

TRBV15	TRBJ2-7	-	CATSSPLVGYEQYF
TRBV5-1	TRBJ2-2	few	CASSKDVRRDGTGELFF
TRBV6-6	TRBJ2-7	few	CASTRGYEQYF
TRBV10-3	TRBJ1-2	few	CAISEGPGNYGYTF
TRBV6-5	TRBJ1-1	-	CASSYSMARATEAFF
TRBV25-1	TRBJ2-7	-	CASSPGTGGYEQYF
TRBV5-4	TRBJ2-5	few	CASSLLPPGQETQYF
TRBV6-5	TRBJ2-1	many	CASRRTSSGEQFF
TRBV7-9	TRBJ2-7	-	CASSSFTGVGNEQYF
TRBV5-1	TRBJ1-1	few	CASSLAGRRRGEAFF
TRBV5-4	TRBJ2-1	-	CASSPWTDSYNEQFF
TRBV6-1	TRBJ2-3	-	CASGEIGRKDTQYF
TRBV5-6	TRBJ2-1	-	CASSLYGTSEQFF
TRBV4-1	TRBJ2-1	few	CASSQVRDYPNNEQFF
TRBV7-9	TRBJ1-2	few	CASSRTTAGGDGYTF
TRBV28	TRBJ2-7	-	CASSLGSGRLDYEQYF
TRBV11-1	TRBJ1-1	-	CASSSGQGAKTEAFF
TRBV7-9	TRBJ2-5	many	CASSPRGTGEETQYF
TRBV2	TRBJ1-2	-	CASSRQGGNYGYTF
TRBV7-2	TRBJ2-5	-	CASSLQTGVQETQYF
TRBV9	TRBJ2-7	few	CASSVAPGSSSYEQYF
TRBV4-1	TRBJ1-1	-	CASSQGPNKPTEAFF
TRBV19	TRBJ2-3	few	CASSLLPSSGSTDTQYF